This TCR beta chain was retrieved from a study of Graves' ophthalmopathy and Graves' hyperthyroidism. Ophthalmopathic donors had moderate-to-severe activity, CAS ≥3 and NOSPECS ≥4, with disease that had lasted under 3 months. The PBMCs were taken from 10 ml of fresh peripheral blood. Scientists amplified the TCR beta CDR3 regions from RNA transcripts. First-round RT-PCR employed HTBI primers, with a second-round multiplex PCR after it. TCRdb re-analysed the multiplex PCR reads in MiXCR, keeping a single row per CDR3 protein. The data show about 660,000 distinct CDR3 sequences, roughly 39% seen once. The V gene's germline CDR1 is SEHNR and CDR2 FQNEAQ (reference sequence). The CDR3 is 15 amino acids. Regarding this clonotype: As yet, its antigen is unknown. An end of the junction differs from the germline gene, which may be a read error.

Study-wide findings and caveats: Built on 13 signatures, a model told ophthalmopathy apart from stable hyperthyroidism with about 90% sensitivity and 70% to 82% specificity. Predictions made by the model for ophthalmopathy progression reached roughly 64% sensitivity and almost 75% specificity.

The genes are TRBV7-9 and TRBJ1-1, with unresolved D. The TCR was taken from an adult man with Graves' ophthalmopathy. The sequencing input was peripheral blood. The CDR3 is CASSQDPRLNTEAFF. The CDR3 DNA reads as TGCGCCAGCAGCCAAGATCCCAGACTGAACACTGAAGCTTTCTTT.